This paragraph reports one TCR beta chain. Time point given: cycle 4 day 1 (C4D1), after more than five weeks of nivolumab. Relapse was seen in all patients after autologous stem cell transplantation, and brentuximab vedotin exposure was variable. Germline CDR1 reads SGHTS; CDR2 reads YDEGEE. The CDR3 spans 14 residues. V was shortened by 1 base and J by 5 bases, with 10 bases between the two germline ends. These data originate in a study of PD-1 blockade in classical Hodgkin lymphoma. The protocol was immunoSEQ multiplex PCR, while the TCRdb copy is restricted to in-frame clones and leaves out a portion. The sample consists of about 64,000 clones, 85% to 95% of them appearing once.

The gene calls are TRBV5-8 and TRBJ2-1; possibly TRBD2 for D (5 bases). This sequence originates from a human donor with classical Hodgkin lymphoma. This sample comprised peripheral blood mononuclear cells (PBMCs), obtained before the fourth cycle of nivolumab. CDR3 bases: TGTGCCAGCAGCTTGTGGGAGCCCCACAATGAGCAGTTCTTC. It translates to CASSLWEPHNEQFF.